This T cell receptor beta chain appears in the sequencing data of a study of shared clonotypes between healthy human individuals. CDR1 MDHEN and CDR2 SYDVKM come from the germline V gene. The CDR3 is made up of 12 amino acids. The V end was cut by 4 bases, the J end by 5 bases, with 8 bases between. This clone was found once. Sequencing was performed with immunoSEQ multiplex PCR; in TCRdb, only in-frame clones are kept and a portion is missing. This sample has 450,000 to 600,000 clones, with more than 65% found just once. This rearrangement joins TRBV28 to TRBJ1-2, with D possibly matching TRBD1 (6 bases). The clonotype comes from a woman aged 40 to 50 in good health. Some clones in this sample may be carry-over from other donors' samples. The specimen sequenced was PBMCs. The CDR3 region is CASSYRGYGYTF. The CDR3 DNA is TGTGCCAGCAGTTATAGGGGGTATGGCTACACCTTC.